This TCR beta chain derives from a study of blood T cells in healthy people across ages. V lost 3 bases and J lost 2, with 22 bases in between. The CDR3 covers 18 residues. For the second PCR, which ran for roughly 6 to 12 cycles, a sample-barcoded 5' primer and a J-beta primer mix were used. TCRdb re-called the 5' RACE reads with MiXCR, one entry per CDR3 protein. The sample has around 1.1 million distinct CDR3 sequences, around two fifths seen once. The sequencing sample was made of blood. V usage is TRBV12-3 or TRBV12-4 and J usage is TRBJ1-2; possible D gene TRBD1, 6 bases. The source is a man between 18 and 29 years old in good health. CDR3 coding DNA: TGTGCCAGCAGTTTCGGGGGCGGGACACTTAAGGGGAACTATGGCTACACCTTC. Amino acid sequence: CASSFGGGTLKGNYGYTF.